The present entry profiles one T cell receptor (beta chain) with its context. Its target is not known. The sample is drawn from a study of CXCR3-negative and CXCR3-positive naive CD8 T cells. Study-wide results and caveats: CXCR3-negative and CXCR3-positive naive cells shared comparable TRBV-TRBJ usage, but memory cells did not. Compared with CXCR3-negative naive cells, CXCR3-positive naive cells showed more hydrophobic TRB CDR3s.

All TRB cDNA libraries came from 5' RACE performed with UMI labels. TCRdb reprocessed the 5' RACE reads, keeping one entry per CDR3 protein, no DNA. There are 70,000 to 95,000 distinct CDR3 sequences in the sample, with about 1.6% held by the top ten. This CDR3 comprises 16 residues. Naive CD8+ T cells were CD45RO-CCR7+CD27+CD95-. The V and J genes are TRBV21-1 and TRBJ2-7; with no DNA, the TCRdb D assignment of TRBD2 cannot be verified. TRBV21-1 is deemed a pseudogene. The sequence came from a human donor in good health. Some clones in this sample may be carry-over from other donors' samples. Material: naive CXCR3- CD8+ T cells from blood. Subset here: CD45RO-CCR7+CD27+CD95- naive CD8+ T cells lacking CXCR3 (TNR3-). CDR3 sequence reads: CASSKDSAGGRREQYF.